The 32 T cell receptor beta chains below come from one sample, sequenced in a study of cytomegalovirus exposure and HLA in healthy donors. Libraries were prepared by immunoSEQ multiplex PCR; TCRdb keeps only in-frame clonotypes and omits some of them. The profile shows some 290,000 clones, over 75% of them singletons. The specimen was PBMCs. All receptors come from a man between 25 and 39 years old in good health and CMV-seronegative.

This chain connects TRBV7-2 to TRBJ1-2, with 10 bases identical to TRBD1. The CDR3 runs to 16 residues. V trimming: 5 bases; J trimming: 3 bases; junction bases outside the gene matches: 9. The germline gives CDR1 SGHTA, CDR2 FQGNSA. CDR3 nucleotide sequence: TGTGCCAGCAGCGACCGGGACAGGGGACTCTACTATGGCTACACCTTC. Its translation is CASSDRDRGLYYGYTF.

The chain employs TRBV9 and TRBJ2-1; tentative D call: TRBD2 (7 bases). Germline CDR1 SGDLS, CDR2 YYNGEE. The V and J ends lost 4 bases and 10 bases respectively, with 18 bases between them. The CDR3 spans 14 residues. CDR3 sequence reads: CASSPDRGAGEQFF. For the CDR3, the DNA is TGTGCCAGCAGCCCCGACCGGGGGGCGGGGGAGCAGTTCTTC.

V usage is TRBV27 and J usage is TRBJ2-7; 8 bases fit TRBD1. Looked up from germline, CDR1 is MNHEY and CDR2 is SMNVEV (reference sequence). Unmatched junction bases numbered 7, after V lost 2 bases and J lost 4 bases. This CDR3 has 15 amino acids. The chain's CDR3 is CASSLGQGARYEQYF. DNA for the CDR3: TGTGCCAGCAGTTTAGGTCAGGGGGCGAGGTACGAGCAGTACTTC.

The chain combines TRBV7-9 with TRBJ2-7, with D possibly being TRBD2 (5 bases). The CDR3 covers 14 residues. Germline CDR1 reads SEHNR; CDR2 reads FQNEAQ (reference sequence). The V end was cut by 0 bases, the J end by 2 bases, with 8 bases between. The CDR3 loop is CASSLASGTYEQYF. CDR3 in DNA: TGTGCCAGCAGCTTAGCTTCCGGGACCTACGAGCAGTACTTC.

The chain is built from TRBV9 and TRBJ2-1, with TRBD1 as a possible D gene (6 bases). Germline CDR1 and CDR2: SGDLS and YYNGEE. The CDR3 length is 14 residues. Trimming took 3 bases from V and 4 from J, leaving 11 bases between them. The CDR3 region has the DNA TGTGCCAGCAGCGCCAGACAGGATTACAATGAGCAGTTCTTC. This translates into CASSARQDYNEQFF.

This chain joins TRBV7-9 and TRBJ1-3; no definite D call. CDR1 SEHNR and CDR2 FQNEAQ come from the germline V gene (reference sequence). The CDR3 covers 14 residues. Trimming cost V 5 bases and J 0 bases, with 8 bases left between them. The CDR3 DNA sequence: TGTGCCAGCAGCACAGTTAACTCTGGAAACACCATATATTTT. This translates into CASSTVNSGNTIYF.

Points on this clone: The same CDR3 arises from other DNA sequences in this sample as well. The V call is TRBV9, the J call TRBJ1-1; D uncertain. With 0 bases removed from V and 2 bases from J, the gap between germline ends came to 5 bases. Per germline, CDR1 SGDLS and CDR2 YYNGEE. The CDR3 is 13 residues long. The CDR3 is CASSVGANTEAFF. CDR3 DNA sequence: TGTGCCAGCAGCGTAGGCGCTAACACTGAAGCTTTCTTT.

The rearrangement links TRBV6-5 to TRBJ1-2; 10 bases line up with TRBD1. This CDR3 contains 13 residues. V was clipped by 5 bases and J by 5 bases; unmatched bases: 2. Germline-derived CDR1 and CDR2 are MNHEY and SVGAGI. DNA for the CDR3: TGTGCCAGCAGTAGACAGGGGGCTTATGGCTACACCTTC. Its protein product is CASSRQGAYGYTF.

The chain combines TRBV7-9 with TRBJ1-2; 10 nucleotides align to TRBD1. Germline assignment: CDR1 SEHNR and CDR2 FQNEAQ (reference sequence). The CDR3 has 17 residues. The trim removed 4 bases at V and 5 bases at J, leaving 13 bases unmatched. The CDR3 DNA is TGTGCCAGCAGCTCAACCCGACAGGGGGCGCCGGGGTATGGCTACACCTTC. Its protein product is CASSSTRQGAPGYGYTF.

CDR3: CASSSFRDSGAAPLHF. In DNA, the CDR3 is TGTGCCAGCAGCTCTTTCCGGGACTCGGGAGCGGCACCCCTCCACTTT. V usage is TRBV7-8 and J usage is TRBJ1-6, with D tentatively TRBD1 (5 bases). CDR3 length: 16 residues. Germline CDR1 is SGHVS and CDR2 is FQNEAQ. V gave up 4 bases and J gave up 11 bases, with 21 bases separating them.

The chain employs TRBV6-6 and TRBJ2-7; tentatively, D is TRBD1 (5 bases). The CDR3 has 12 amino acids. The germline V gene has CDR1 MNHNY and CDR2 SVGAGI (reference sequence). Trimming took 5 bases from V and 3 from J, leaving 8 bases between them. The DNA of the CDR3 is TGTGCCAGCAGTACGACAGACTACGAGCAGTACTTC. Translating gives CASSTTDYEQYF.

V and J are TRBV6-4 and TRBJ1-5; D possibly corresponds to TRBD1 (6 bases). The CDR3 totals 16 residues. V was cut by 2 bases and J by 1 base, with 12 bases left in between. The germline V gene encodes CDR1 MRHNA and CDR2 SNTAGT. In nucleotides, the CDR3 is TGTGCCAGCAGTGACCGAACAGGGCGAAGCAATCAGCCCCAGCATTTT. Protein product: CASSDRTGRSNQPQHF.

The rearrangement links TRBV30 to TRBJ1-5; D is perhaps TRBD1 (6 bases). Trimming removed 5 bases at V and 4 bases at J, with 18 bases between. CDR3 size: 15 residues. Germline V gene lookup returns CDR1 GTSNPN and CDR2 SVGIG (reference sequence). The CDR3 loop reads CAWQGQQGGNQPQHF. CDR3 coding DNA: TGTGCCTGGCAGGGGCAACAGGGTGGTAATCAGCCCCAGCATTTT.

The J gene is TRBJ1-2, the V gene TRBV4-3; TRBD1 agrees at 9 bases. The J segment lost 3 bases and the V segment lost 4 bases, leaving 6 bases of the junction unmatched. CDR3 length equals 15 residues. Germline values: CDR1 LGHNA, CDR2 YSLEER. The CDR3 DNA reads as TGCGCCAGCAGCCTAGGGACAGGGAATGACTATGGCTACACCTTC. As protein: CASSLGTGNDYGYTF.

V usage is TRBV7-2 and J usage is TRBJ1-3; tentatively, D is TRBD1 (5 bases). The CDR3 extends over 15 amino acids. Germline V gene sequence: CDR1 SGHTA, CDR2 FQGNSA. V was trimmed by 5 bases and J by 0 bases, leaving 11 bases between them. The CDR3, as DNA: TGTGCCAGCAGCGCCACAGGCCTCTCTGGAAACACCATATATTTT. Protein product: CASSATGLSGNTIYF.

V usage is TRBV5-6 and J usage is TRBJ1-5; no definite D call. This CDR3 is built from 14 residues. Germline lookup yields CDR1 SGHDT and CDR2 YYEEEE. Trimming removed 2 bases from V and 5 bases from J, with 11 bases in between. The CDR3 DNA follows: TGTGCCAGCAGCTTCGGGGTCAACGATCAGCCCCAGCATTTT. Its translation: CASSFGVNDQPQHF.

The genes are TRBV5-1 and TRBJ2-7, with a weak D call TRBD1 (5 bases). The CDR3 totals 14 residues. V lost 1 base, J lost 6 bases, and 14 bases lay in between. Germline CDR1 is SGHRS and CDR2 is YFSETQ. CDR3 in amino acids: CASSLTLDIAEQYF. The CDR3 bases are TGCGCCAGCAGCTTGACCCTGGACATTGCCGAGCAGTACTTC. Using reference TRBV5-1 and TRBJ2-7 for the parts outside the CDR3, the full variable domain is KAGVTQTPRYLIKTRGQQVTLSCSPISGHRSVSWYQQTPGQGLQFLFEYFSETQRNKGNFPGRFSGRQFSNSRSEMNVSTLELGDSALYLCASSLTLDIAEQYFGPGTRLTVT.

This chain connects TRBV30 to TRBJ2-1; TRBD2 aligns across 9 bases. Germline CDR1 reads GTSNPN; CDR2 reads SVGIG (reference sequence). Trimming at V came to 5 bases and at J to 5 bases, leaving 4 bases not matched to a gene. The CDR3 loop spans 13 amino acids. CDR3 loop: CAWERGANNEQFF. Here the CDR3 DNA reads TGTGCCTGGGAGCGGGGGGCGAACAATGAGCAGTTCTTC.

This chain connects TRBV7-2 to TRBJ2-1; 7 bases line up with TRBD2. The germline V gene has CDR1 SGHTA and CDR2 FQGNSA. The V and J ends lost 4 bases and 5 bases, in that order; junction bases with no gene match: 11. The CDR3 is 16 residues long. The CDR3 loop is CASSSETSRLNNEQFF. CDR3 bases: TGTGCCAGCAGCTCCGAGACTAGCCGGCTCAACAATGAGCAGTTCTTC.

The genes are TRBV4-3 and TRBJ1-2, with a possible D match to TRBD1 (5 bases). This CDR3 spans 19 amino acids. The V gene lost 0 bases and the J gene lost 5 bases, with 25 bases spanning the gap. Germline lookup yields CDR1 LGHNA and CDR2 YSLEER. The CDR3 DNA follows: TGCGCCAGCAGCCAAGAGACCTCCCGGACAAGGGCCAGTCTATATGGCTACACCTTC. It encodes CASSQETSRTRASLYGYTF.

This chain connects TRBV4-3 to TRBJ1-1; 9 nucleotides match TRBD1. The CDR3 runs 15 residues. Per the germline V gene, CDR1 is LGHNA and CDR2 is YSLEER. The J segment lost 5 bases and the V segment lost 3 bases, leaving 7 bases of the junction unmatched. For the CDR3, the DNA is TGCGCCAGCAGCCACCAGGACAGGGGAGGGACTGAAGCTTTCTTT. This sequence encodes CASSHQDRGGTEAFF.

The chain has TRBV5-4 and TRBJ1-4; TRBD1 matches 11 bases. Germline values: CDR1 SGHNT, CDR2 YYREEE (reference sequence). The junction had 6 bases not matched to a gene; V was cut back by 4 bases and J by 7 bases. This CDR3 region has 15 residues. CDR3 loop: CASSTDRGQGEKLFF. The CDR3 DNA reads as TGTGCCAGCAGCACGGACAGGGGGCAGGGTGAAAAACTGTTTTTT. The full variable domain, in which reference TRBV5-4 and TRBJ1-4 provide the parts outside the CDR3, is ETGVTQSPTHLIKTRGQQVTLRCSSQSGHNTVSWYQQALGQGPQFIFQYYREEENGRGNFPPRFSGLQFPNYSSELNVNALELDDSALYLCASSTDRGQGEKLFFGSGTQLSVL.

This clone showed up just a few times. V is TRBV11-2 and J is TRBJ2-7; a weak D match, TRBD1 (5 bases). The CDR3 sequence is 17 residues long. V was clipped by 5 bases and J by 1 base, with 21 bases between them. Germline V gene data show CDR1 as SGHAT and CDR2 as FQNNGV. The DNA for the CDR3 is TGTGCCAGCAGCCTTACCCAAGGGGCAGGTAAATCCTACGAGCAGTACTTC. Translation: CASSLTQGAGKSYEQYF.

The chain is built from TRBV9 and TRBJ2-5; tentatively, D is TRBD2 (5 bases). The CDR3 has 14 residues. Trimming removed 0 bases from V and 5 bases from J, with 11 bases in between. Germline lookup yields CDR1 SGDLS and CDR2 YYNGEE. The CDR3 region is CASSVAPSRETQYF. As DNA, the CDR3 is TGTGCCAGCAGCGTAGCCCCTAGCAGGGAGACCCAGTACTTC.

The rearrangement joins TRBV27 to TRBJ2-2; TRBD2 is a possible D gene (7 bases). CDR1 is MNHEY and CDR2 is SMNVEV in the germline V gene (reference sequence). CDR3 length: 12 residues. V lost 6 bases to trimming and J lost 7 bases, with 9 bases between them. This chain's CDR3 is CASRGGRGELFF. DNA of the CDR3: TGTGCCAGCAGGGGGGGGCGCGGGGAGCTGTTTTTT.

The J gene is TRBJ1-5, the V gene TRBV18, with no clear D. The CDR3 totals 16 residues. CDR1 is KGHSH, CDR2 LQKENI, per germline. V was cut by 6 bases and J by 3 bases, with 18 bases left in between. The CDR3 is CASSPGSLGVNQPQHF. DNA for the CDR3: TGTGCCAGCTCTCCGGGGAGTCTCGGGGTCAATCAGCCCCAGCATTTT. Drawing the rest from reference TRBV18 and TRBJ1-5, the complete variable domain is NAGVMQNPRHLVRRRGQEARLRCSPMKGHSHVYWYRQLPEEGLKFMVYLQKENIIDESGMPKERFSAEFPKEGPSILRIQQVVRGDSAAYFCASSPGSLGVNQPQHFGDGTRLSIL.

The genes are TRBV4-1 and TRBJ2-4, with TRBD2 identical over 11 bases. Trimming removed 1 base from V and 0 bases from J; junction bases left unmatched: 5. This CDR3 has 18 residues. Germline CDR1 and CDR2: MGHRA and YSYEKL. The CDR3 sequence: CASSQGLAGGLAKNIQYF. For the CDR3, the DNA is TGCGCCAGCAGCCAAGGGCTAGCGGGGGGACTAGCCAAAAACATTCAGTACTTC.

The table lists this clone with a count of one. The chain is built from TRBV6-1 and TRBJ1-2, with 8 positions matching TRBD1. The CDR3 loop spans 14 amino acids. Trimming took 6 bases from V and 4 from J; bases not matched to a gene: 7. CDR1 and CDR2 from the germline V gene are MNHNS and SASEGT. The DNA for the CDR3 is TGTGCCAGCAGCGACGGACAGGGTCGCTATGGCTACACCTTC. It translates to CASSDGQGRYGYTF.

The chain carries TRBV9 and TRBJ2-5; 7 bases are a match to TRBD2. CDR3 length equals 14 residues. The germline gives CDR1 SGDLS, CDR2 YYNGEE. V was clipped by 4 bases and J by 5 bases; unmatched bases: 8. The CDR3 region is CASSPPGRGETQYF. In DNA form, the CDR3 reads TGTGCCAGCAGCCCCCCAGGGCGGGGGGAGACCCAGTACTTC.

This chain links TRBV28 with TRBJ1-5; 7 bases are a match to TRBD1. V lost 5 bases and J lost 6; bases outside the gene matches: 13. This CDR3 comprises 16 residues. Germline V gene lookup returns CDR1 MDHEN and CDR2 SYDVKM. The CDR3 nucleotides are TGTGCCAGCAGTCTAAGGGGGCGAAGGGGAGGTCAGCCCCAGCATTTT. It is translated as CASSLRGRRGGQPQHF.

This chain links TRBV29-1 with TRBJ2-1; 9 nucleotides align to TRBD1. Looked up from germline, CDR1 is SQVTM and CDR2 is ANQGSEA. V lost 4 bases and J lost 10; bases outside the gene matches: 5. The length of the CDR3 is 12 residues. DNA for the CDR3: TGCAGCGTTGGACAGGGGGATCGGGAGCAGTTCTTC. This translates into CSVGQGDREQFF.

This clone was recorded many times. The rearrangement joins TRBV6-5 to TRBJ2-5, with a tentative D call TRBD2 (6 bases). CDR1 is MNHEY and CDR2 is SVGAGI in the germline V gene. The CDR3 sequence is 13 residues long. V lost 6 bases and J 5 bases, leaving 13 bases between the germline ends. The CDR3, as DNA: TGTGCCAGCAGCCCGGGACTCGGTGAGACCCAGTACTTC. It translates to CASSPGLGETQYF.